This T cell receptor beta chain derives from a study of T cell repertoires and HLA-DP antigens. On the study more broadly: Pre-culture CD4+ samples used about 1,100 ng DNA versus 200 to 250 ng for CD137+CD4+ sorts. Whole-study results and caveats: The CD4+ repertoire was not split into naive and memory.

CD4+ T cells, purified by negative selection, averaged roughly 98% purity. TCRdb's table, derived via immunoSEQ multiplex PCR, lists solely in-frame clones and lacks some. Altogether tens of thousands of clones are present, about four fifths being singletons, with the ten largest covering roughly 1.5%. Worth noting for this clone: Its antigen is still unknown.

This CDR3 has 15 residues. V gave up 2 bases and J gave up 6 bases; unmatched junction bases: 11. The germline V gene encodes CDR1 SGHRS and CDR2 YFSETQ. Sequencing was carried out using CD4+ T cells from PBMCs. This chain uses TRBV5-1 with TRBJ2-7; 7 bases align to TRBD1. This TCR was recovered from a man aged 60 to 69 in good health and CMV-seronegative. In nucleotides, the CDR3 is TGCGCCAGCAGCTTTTTTCAGGGGGAAGTGGCCGAGCAGTACTTC. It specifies CASSFFQGEVAEQYF.